This TCR beta chain was found in a study of shared clonotypes between healthy human individuals. General study results and limits: When naive CD4 clonotypes were compared across a handful of donors, about 4.8% were shared.

Germline values: CDR1 MNHEY, CDR2 SVGAGI. The V and J ends lost 0 bases and 0 bases respectively, with 6 bases between them. There are 15 residues in the CDR3. As originally analysed: ImmunoSEQ output held junction-only sequences without quality scores, so filtering differed. The method was immunoSEQ multiplex PCR; TCRdb's version includes in-frame clones alone and lacks a portion of them. The DNA gave D and trimming, while V, J and clone size come from that table. The table includes hundreds of thousands of clones, 55% to 75% detected once. In the case of this clone: Antigen specificity is unknown.

The specimen was memory CD4+ T cells sorted from blood. The subset: CD45RA-negative fraction. The source is a woman in her 30s in good health. The chain carries TRBV6-5 and TRBJ1-3; no reliable D call. CDR3 loop: CASSYSYSSGNTIYF. CDR3 nucleotide sequence: TGTGCCAGCAGTTACTCGTACTCCTCTGGAAACACCATATATTTT.